The present T cell receptor (beta chain) was sequenced within a study of OX40 agonist ivuxolimab in advanced cancers. The data were produced by immunoSEQ multiplex PCR, yet TCRdb's version contains in-frame clones alone and is incomplete. The sample shows about 46,000 clones, approximately 80% of them seen only once. Germline V gene lookup returns CDR1 MNHNY and CDR2 SVGAGI (reference sequence). V was pared by 5 bases and J by 0 bases, with 9 bases between. The CDR3 extends over 14 amino acids. This TCR was recovered from an adult with an advanced solid tumor such as melanoma, head and neck, liver or kidney cancer. The chain has TRBV6-6 and TRBJ2-3; D unresolved. The input for sequencing was CD4+ or CD8+ T cells sorted from blood, taken in a trial of the OX40 agonist ivuxolimab. The CDR3 DNA follows: TGTGCCAGCAGTATAACAGCTAGCACAGATACGCAGTATTTT. Translating it yields CASSITASTDTQYF.